The sample holds one count of the clone carrying this TCR beta chain. This record belongs to a study of T cell responses to AZD1222 COVID-19 vaccine. Clones were sequenced by immunoSEQ multiplex PCR, and TCRdb holds only the in-frame ones, with some missing. The sample has around 150,000 clones, 88% seen once. CDR1 MGHDK and CDR2 SYGVNS come from the germline V gene. V was clipped by 2 bases and J by 5 bases; unmatched bases: 6. The CDR3 has 15 amino acids. This receptor was taken from an adult in good health. Specimen: peripheral blood, collected on day 0 of MenACWY control vaccination. This chain links TRBV25-1 with TRBJ2-1; 7 bases are a match to TRBD2. The CDR3 loop is CASSEALAENNEQFF. CDR3 nucleotides: TGTGCCAGCAGTGAAGCCCTAGCGGAAAACAATGAGCAGTTCTTC.